These 26 T cell receptor beta chains were sequenced from one sample in a study of blood T cell repertoires in COVID-19 (dated by TCRdb to about 2020). To prepare the library, the immunoSEQ multiplex PCR assay was applied. TCRdb stores this immuneACCESS table with in-frame sequences only. Part of the clones is absent; in the studies checked, under half of the shortfall reflects unresolved V genes, and no reason is known for the rest. Recorded for this sample are 140,000 or so clones; 70% to 90% of them occurred a single time. The ten largest clones represent roughly 2.7% of the sample. Input material: peripheral blood. These receptor sequences come from a human donor with acute or convalescent COVID-19. The donor label of this sample is uncertain.

V is TRBV19 and J is TRBJ2-2, with D possibly TRBD1 on 5 matching bases. This CDR3 is built from 15 residues. Trimming left V 3 bases short and J 2 bases short, with 10 bases between. Germline CDR1 reads LNHDA; CDR2 reads SQIVND (reference sequence). The CDR3 region has the DNA TGTGCCAGTAGTATTTCAGGGTTTAACACCGGGGAGCTGTTTTTT. It yields the protein CASSISGFNTGELFF.

The V gene is TRBV9, the J gene TRBJ2-1, with 8 bases identical to TRBD2. The CDR3 totals 15 residues. V gave up 2 bases and J gave up 5 bases; unmatched junction bases: 6. The germline gives CDR1 SGDLS, CDR2 YYNGEE. In DNA, the CDR3 is TGTGCCAGCAGCGTTATAAGCGGGAGCAACAATGAGCAGTTCTTC. Translation: CASSVISGSNNEQFF.

CDR3: CASSRASYEQYF. CDR3 sequence (DNA): TGTGCCAGCAGTCGAGCCTCCTACGAGCAGTACTTC. This chain connects TRBV6-5 to TRBJ2-7; no clear D gene. Deletions cut 5 bases from V and 0 bases from J, with 5 bases between. The germline CDR1 and CDR2 sequences are MNHEY and SVGAGI. CDR3 length: 12 amino acids.

Notes on this clone: The junction does not match germline at one end; this may be a read error. The gene calls are TRBV19 and TRBJ1-6; D is uncertain. Germline CDR1 reads LNHDA; CDR2 reads SQIVND (reference sequence). This CDR3 has 15 amino acids. CDR3: CASRTTASGSSPLHF. The CDR3 DNA follows: TGTGCGAGTAGGACCACGGCCAGCGGGAGTTCACCCCTCCACTTT.

J is TRBJ1-6 and V is TRBV7-2, with TRBD1 identical over 8 bases. Germline V gene lookup returns CDR1 SGHTA and CDR2 FQGNSA. This CDR3 is 18 amino acids long. The V gene end was trimmed by 3 bases and the J gene end by 0 bases; junction bases not matched to a gene: 7. CDR3 sequence reads: CASSFRDRSFSYNSPLHF. In nucleotides, the CDR3 is TGTGCCAGCAGCTTCCGGGACAGGTCTTTCTCCTATAATTCACCCCTCCACTTT.

V usage is TRBV11-2 and J usage is TRBJ2-5; the match to TRBD2 covers 8 bases. V was clipped by 1 base and J by 5 bases; unmatched bases: 6. CDR3 size: 15 residues. Germline CDR1 is SGHAT and CDR2 is FQNNGV. This CDR3 is CASSLGTSLRETQYF. The CDR3 DNA reads as TGTGCCAGCAGCTTAGGGACTAGCCTCAGGGAGACCCAGTACTTC.

The CDR3 nucleotides are TGTGCCAGCAGCGACAATCCCCTTGGAGCGGTTGACACCGGGGAGCTGTTTTTT. It codes for CASSDNPLGAVDTGELFF. The gene calls are TRBV9 and TRBJ2-2; a possible D gene is TRBD2 (5 bases). The V end lost 3 bases, the J end lost 3 bases, and 21 bases lay between the germline ends. CDR1 and CDR2 (germline): SGDLS, YYNGEE. The length of the CDR3 is 18 residues.

This clone was seen just once. The gene calls are TRBV4-3 and TRBJ2-1; 9 bases are a match to TRBD2. The CDR3 extends over 21 amino acids. The V segment lost 0 bases and the J segment 0 bases; nucleotides outside the gene matches: 15. Germline-derived CDR1 and CDR2 are LGHNA and YSLEER. CDR3 amino acids: CASSQDYGGGAVPSSYNEQFF. The DNA of the CDR3 is TGCGCCAGCAGCCAAGATTACGGCGGGGGGGCGGTTCCGAGCTCCTACAATGAGCAGTTCTTC.

The chain carries TRBV18 and TRBJ1-5; no clear D gene. Looked up from germline, CDR1 is KGHSH and CDR2 is LQKENI. Trimming removed 3 bases from V and 4 bases from J, with 13 bases in between. The CDR3 sequence is 15 residues long. CDR3 nucleotides: TGTGCCAGCTCACCGCCTTCGAACAGAAATCAGCCCCAGCATTTT. Amino acid sequence: CASSPPSNRNQPQHF.

The rearrangement joins TRBV18 to TRBJ2-3; 11 bases fit TRBD2. The CDR3 covers 16 residues. Germline CDR1 reads KGHSH; CDR2 reads LQKENI. Trimming removed 2 bases from V and 4 bases from J; junction bases left unmatched: 5. CDR3 coding DNA: TGTGCCAGCTCACCATATAGCGGGGGGGCCGCAGATACGCAGTATTTT. This gives the protein CASSPYSGGAADTQYF.

CDR3 coding DNA: TGTGCCAGCAGCTTAGCGGGGAGGGGGGTTGACAAAAACATTCAGTACTTC. Encoded protein: CASSLAGRGVDKNIQYF. V gene TRBV7-8 combines with J gene TRBJ2-4; D is perhaps TRBD2 (7 bases). The CDR3 runs 17 residues. Germline CDR1 and CDR2: SGHVS and FQNEAQ. The V end was cut by 0 bases, the J end by 3 bases, with 15 bases between. Complete variable domain (other parts from reference TRBV7-8 and TRBJ2-4): GAGVSQSPRYKVAKRGQDVALRCDPISGHVSLFWYQQALGQGPEFLTYFQNEAQLDKSGLPSDRFFAERPEGSVSTLKIQRTQQEDSAVYLCASSLAGRGVDKNIQYFGAGTRLSVL.

The chain links TRBV5-6 to TRBJ1-6; 10 nucleotides match TRBD1. Germline V CDR1 and CDR2: SGHDT, YYEEEE. After removal of 4 bases from V and 8 bases from J, the junction contained 3 bases not matched to a gene. The CDR3 spans 14 residues. CDR3 nucleotides: TGTGCCAGCAGCGGAGGGACAGGGGATTCACCCCTCCACTTT. Translating it yields CASSGGTGDSPLHF.

This sequence joins TRBV6-5 and TRBJ1-1; possibly TRBD1 for D (5 bases). The CDR3 extends over 14 amino acids. Germline V CDR1 and CDR2: MNHEY, SVGAGI. V shed 2 bases and J shed 1 base, with 8 bases lying between them. Here the CDR3 reads CASSYQGPNTEAFF. The CDR3 bases are TGTGCCAGCAGTTACCAGGGTCCGAACACTGAAGCTTTCTTT.

The chain recombines TRBV7-9 with TRBJ2-7, with a tentative D call TRBD1 (5 bases). Germline loops: CDR1 SEHNR, CDR2 FQNEAQ (reference sequence). Trimming pared 2 bases from V and 5 bases from J, leaving 13 bases between. CDR3 length: 14 amino acids. The CDR3 DNA sequence: TGTGCCAGCAGCTTATCCAGGGTCGCCAACGAGCAGTACTTC. The encoded protein is CASSLSRVANEQYF.

The rearrangement joins TRBV2 to TRBJ1-2; D is ambiguous. In germline, CDR1 is SNHLY, CDR2 FYNNEI. V lost 6 bases and J 3 bases, leaving 11 bases between the germline ends. There are 13 residues in the CDR3. In DNA form, the CDR3 reads TGTGCCAGCAGCGTCAGCGGGGACTATGGCTACACCTTC. Protein: CASSVSGDYGYTF.

The J gene is TRBJ1-1, the V gene TRBV29-1; TRBD1 is a possible D gene (5 bases). This CDR3 spans 13 amino acids. The V and J ends lost 5 bases and 1 base respectively, with 11 bases between them. Looked up from germline, CDR1 is SQVTM and CDR2 is ANQGSEA. The CDR3 DNA is TGCAGCGTTAGTCTGGGGCGGAACACTGAAGCTTTCTTT. Its protein product is CSVSLGRNTEAFF.

The chain joins TRBV10-3 to TRBJ1-1; 7 bases fit TRBD1. Germline V gene data show CDR1 as ENHRY and CDR2 as SYGVKD. Trimming cost V 3 bases and J 1 base; bases outside gene matches: 11. The CDR3 runs to 17 residues. The DNA of the CDR3 is TGTGCCATCAGTGACCGGGGGGGACAGAAGTCGAACACTGAAGCTTTCTTT. This sequence encodes CAISDRGGQKSNTEAFF.

The chain has TRBV3-1 (or the pseudogene TRBV3-2) and TRBJ1-2; 8 positions match TRBD1. CDR1 is LGHDT and CDR2 is YNNKEL in the germline V gene (reference sequence). Germline trimming cut 3 bases from V and 5 bases from J; bases unmatched to any gene: 5. The CDR3 has 14 amino acids. The CDR3 DNA sequence: TGTGCCAGCAGCCAGCAGGGGGCGCGGTATGGCTACACCTTC. Translated, it gives CASSQQGARYGYTF.

The genes are TRBV10-3 and TRBJ1-1, with D maybe TRBD1 (5 bases). The CDR3 covers 14 residues. The germline V gene has CDR1 ENHRY and CDR2 SYGVKD. Trimming pared 3 bases from V and 5 bases from J, leaving 13 bases between. CDR3 sequence reads: CAISDWGVGTEAFF. In DNA, the CDR3 is TGTGCCATCAGTGATTGGGGGGTAGGGACTGAAGCTTTCTTT.

This chain connects TRBV5-1 to TRBJ2-1; TRBD2 matches 13 bases. Germline loops: CDR1 SGHRS, CDR2 YFSETQ. With V trimmed by 2 bases and J by 6 bases, 11 bases remained unmatched. The CDR3 has 18 residues. The CDR3 coding sequence is TGCGCCAGCAGCTTCACTGTCGCGAGGACTAGCGGGAGCAATGAGCAGTTCTTC. This encodes CASSFTVARTSGSNEQFF.

V and J are TRBV7-9 and TRBJ2-3; D is undetermined. The germline CDR1 and CDR2 sequences are SEHNR and FQNEAQ (reference sequence). This CDR3 region has 14 residues. The V and J ends lost 1 base and 4 bases respectively, with 9 bases between them. CDR3: CASSLDVSADTQYF. As DNA, the CDR3 is TGTGCCAGCAGCTTAGACGTGTCAGCAGATACGCAGTATTTT.

V usage is TRBV2 and J usage is TRBJ1-2, with a possible D match to TRBD1 (6 bases). The germline V gene encodes CDR1 SNHLY and CDR2 FYNNEI. This CDR3 comprises 16 residues. V dropped 6 bases and J dropped 6 bases, with 23 bases sitting between them. The CDR3 reads CASSRGGTTGFNGYTF. CDR3 nucleotide sequence: TGTGCCAGCAGCCGGGGAGGGACGACAGGTTTTAATGGCTACACCTTC.

In its sample, this clone was seen once. V gene TRBV9 combines with J gene TRBJ1-5; possible D gene TRBD1, 6 bases. The CDR3 is 15 amino acids. With 0 bases removed from V and 4 bases from J, the gap between germline ends came to 11 bases. CDR1 SGDLS and CDR2 YYNGEE come from the germline V gene. The CDR3 DNA sequence: TGTGCCAGCAGCGTAGGTTCAGGGGATAATCAGCCCCAGCATTTT. Translated: CASSVGSGDNQPQHF.

The chain combines TRBV21-1 with TRBJ2-7; TRBD1, the table's D call, was not compared with the DNA. TRBV21-1 is annotated as a pseudogene. The CDR3 length is 12 residues. In DNA, the CDR3 is TGTGCCACCGGGACAGGGGGCTACGAGCAGTACTTC. Its protein product is CATGTGGYEQYF.

The J gene is TRBJ1-3, the V gene TRBV7-9, with a possible D match to TRBD1 (6 bases). CDR1 SEHNR and CDR2 FQNEAQ come from the germline V gene (reference sequence). CDR3 length: 14 residues. V was cut by 4 bases and J by 4 bases, with 11 bases left in between. CDR3 sequence: CASSYTGHGNTIYF. The CDR3 DNA reads as TGTGCCAGCAGCTACACAGGGCACGGAAACACCATATATTTT.

The rearrangement joins TRBV6-2 or TRBV6-3 to TRBJ1-2; D gene unclear. This CDR3 region has 15 residues. V was cut by 2 bases and J by 4 bases, with 14 bases left in between. Germline V gene data show CDR1 as MNHEY and CDR2 as SVGEGT. Here the CDR3 reads CASSYEGSAVYGYTF. The CDR3 DNA is TGTGCCAGCAGTTACGAGGGTTCGGCAGTCTATGGCTACACCTTC.